What follows are 24 T cell receptor beta chains derived from one specimen sequenced in a study of blood T cell repertoires in COVID-19. Libraries were prepared by immunoSEQ multiplex PCR; TCRdb keeps only in-frame clonotypes and omits some of them. Of approximately 300,000 clones listed, over 85% were seen once; the top ten hold roughly a tenth. The sample taken for sequencing was PBMCs or T cells enriched from blood (not recorded which). The receptors shown here come from a woman aged 25 to 45 who had recovered from COVID-19.

The V gene is TRBV27, the J gene TRBJ2-3; 8 positions agree with TRBD1. CDR1 and CDR2 from the germline V gene are MNHEY and SMNVEV (reference sequence). This CDR3 is 15 amino acids long. The ends lost 6 bases at V and 0 bases at J; junction bases unmatched: 5. The CDR3, as DNA: TGTGCCAGCAGGGACAGGGCCTCTAGCACAGATACGCAGTATTTT. This encodes CASRDRASSTDTQYF.

This clone was counted only a few times. The chain uses TRBV7-9 and TRBJ1-1; D not resolved. V was clipped by 0 bases and J by 6 bases, with 2 bases between them. The CDR3 consists of 11 residues. The germline gives CDR1 SEHNR, CDR2 FQNEAQ (reference sequence). For the CDR3, the DNA is TGTGCCAGCAGCTTAGCCGCTGAAGCTTTCTTT. Amino acid sequence: CASSLAAEAFF.

This chain links TRBV2 with TRBJ1-6; 8 bases align to TRBD1. This CDR3 spans 18 amino acids. Unmatched junction bases numbered 17, after V lost 4 bases and J lost 9 bases. The V gene's germline CDR1 is SNHLY and CDR2 FYNNEI. DNA for the CDR3: TGTGCCAGCAGTGTAGAGGGGACAGGTCCCAGCTCCGGTTCACCCCTCCACTTT. Its translation is CASSVEGTGPSSGSPLHF.

The chain joins TRBV5-1 to TRBJ1-6; possible D gene TRBD1, 6 bases. The V gene's germline CDR1 is SGHRS and CDR2 YFSETQ. The CDR3 spans 15 residues. Trimming cost V 0 bases and J 6 bases, with 10 bases left between them. CDR3 loop: CASSLDTGTNSPLHF. CDR3 sequence (DNA): TGCGCCAGCAGCTTGGATACAGGGACTAATTCACCCCTCCACTTT. Variable domain in full (rest from reference TRBV5-1 and TRBJ1-6): KAGVTQTPRYLIKTRGQQVTLSCSPISGHRSVSWYQQTPGQGLQFLFEYFSETQRNKGNFPGRFSGRQFSNSRSEMNVSTLELGDSALYLCASSLDTGTNSPLHFGNGTRLTVT.

The rearrangement links TRBV30 to TRBJ2-7; the match to TRBD1 covers 7 bases. The ends lost 5 bases at V and 2 bases at J; junction bases unmatched: 9. This CDR3 is built from 14 residues. CDR1 is GTSNPN and CDR2 is SVGIG in the germline V gene (reference sequence). In nucleotides, the CDR3 is TGTGCCTGGGTGGCAACAGGGGACCCCTACGAGCAGTACTTC. As protein: CAWVATGDPYEQYF.

This sequence joins TRBV28 and TRBJ2-1; D might be TRBD1 (5 bases). This CDR3 spans 15 amino acids. In germline, CDR1 is MDHEN, CDR2 SYDVKM. V lost 1 base, J lost 6 bases, and 13 bases lay in between. Here the CDR3 reads CASSLFPQTANEQFF. The CDR3 DNA is TGTGCCAGCAGTTTATTCCCCCAGACAGCCAATGAGCAGTTCTTC.

V is TRBV5-1 and J is TRBJ2-6; 9 bases line up with TRBD1. CDR1 is SGHRS, CDR2 YFSETQ, per germline. V lost 0 bases and J lost 2; bases outside the gene matches: 3. This CDR3 has 17 amino acids. The CDR3 protein is CASSLVQGAPGANVLTF. The CDR3 DNA reads TGCGCCAGCAGCTTGGTACAGGGGGCGCCTGGGGCCAACGTCCTGACTTTC.

The chain joins TRBV19 to TRBJ1-6, with D possibly matching TRBD1 (6 bases). From germline, CDR1 is LNHDA and CDR2 SQIVND (reference sequence). The V gene lost 4 bases and the J gene lost 7 bases, with 11 bases spanning the gap. The length of the CDR3 is 14 residues. The CDR3 sequence: CASSNRAYNSPLHF. The CDR3, as DNA: TGTGCCAGTAGTAACAGGGCATACAATTCACCCCTCCACTTT. The whole variable domain, remainder taken from reference TRBV19 and TRBJ1-6, is DGGITQSPKYLFRKEGQNVTLSCEQNLNHDAMYWYRQDPGQGLRLIYYSQIVNDFQKGDIAEGYSVSREKKESFPLTVTSAQKNPTAFYLCASSNRAYNSPLHFGNGTRLTVT.

Points on this clone: The sample carries other DNA sequences with the same CDR3. The chain is built from TRBV5-6 and TRBJ2-7, with 7 bases identical to TRBD2. Germline V gene data show CDR1 as SGHDT and CDR2 as YYEEEE. This CDR3 is built from 11 residues. The trim removed 2 bases at V and 7 bases at J, leaving 0 bases unmatched. CDR3 residues: CASSFSGEQYF. The CDR3 coding sequence is TGTGCCAGCAGCTTTAGCGGGGAGCAGTACTTC.

Only one count was recorded for this clone. The rearrangement links TRBV7-6 to TRBJ1-5; the D gene is possibly TRBD1 (6 bases). CDR3 length: 14 residues. V lost 1 base and J 5 bases, leaving 9 bases between the germline ends. Germline V gene lookup returns CDR1 SGHVS and CDR2 FNYEAQ. The CDR3, as DNA: TGTGCCAGCAGCTTAGGCCCAGGGGATCAGCCCCAGCATTTT. This sequence encodes CASSLGPGDQPQHF.

The V call is TRBV7-9, the J call TRBJ1-5; a weak D match, TRBD1 (6 bases). CDR3 length equals 14 residues. V was cut by 5 bases and J by 0 bases, with 8 bases left in between. Germline V gene sequence: CDR1 SEHNR, CDR2 FQNEAQ (reference sequence). CDR3 amino acids: CASSPDSSNQPQHF. CDR3 nucleotide sequence: TGTGCCAGCAGCCCGGACAGTAGCAATCAGCCCCAGCATTTT.

This sequence joins TRBV18 and TRBJ1-2; D is ambiguous. V lost 2 bases, J lost 9 bases, and 10 bases lay in between. CDR1 KGHSH and CDR2 LQKENI come from the germline V gene. The CDR3 extends over 12 amino acids. CDR3 in DNA: TGTGCCAGCTCACCAGAGGGTACTCGCTACACCTTC. Residues: CASSPEGTRYTF. The whole variable domain, remainder taken from reference TRBV18 and TRBJ1-2, is NAGVMQNPRHLVRRRGQEARLRCSPMKGHSHVYWYRQLPEEGLKFMVYLQKENIIDESGMPKERFSAEFPKEGPSILRIQQVVRGDSAAYFCASSPEGTRYTFGSGTRLTVV.

The chain carries TRBV5-5 and TRBJ2-6; 7 bases map to TRBD2. V lost 1 base and J lost 1; bases outside the gene matches: 8. CDR1 and CDR2 from the germline V gene are SGHKS and YYEKEE (reference sequence). This CDR3 region has 18 residues. The CDR3 loop reads CASSLFAGDLSGANVLTF. CDR3 nucleotides: TGTGCCAGCAGCTTGTTTGCGGGAGATCTTTCTGGGGCCAACGTCCTGACTTTC.

The chain has TRBV18 and TRBJ1-2; 7 bases line up with TRBD1. After removal of 3 bases from V and 0 bases from J, the junction contained 1 base not matched to a gene. There are 14 residues in the CDR3. CDR1 KGHSH and CDR2 LQKENI come from the germline V gene. CDR3 region: CASSPTGTNYGYTF. The CDR3 DNA reads TGTGCCAGCTCACCGACAGGGACTAACTATGGCTACACCTTC.

V is TRBV5-5 and J is TRBJ2-3; TRBD2 agrees at 8 bases. Germline V gene sequence: CDR1 SGHKS, CDR2 YYEKEE (reference sequence). Germline trimming cut 1 base from V and 4 bases from J; bases unmatched to any gene: 5. This CDR3 region has 15 residues. The CDR3 bases are TGTGCCAGCAGCTTGCCGGGACTAGGATCAGATACGCAGTATTTT. Encoded protein: CASSLPGLGSDTQYF.

V usage is TRBV6-5 and J usage is TRBJ1-5, with D uncertain. Germline values: CDR1 MNHEY, CDR2 SVGAGI. V was shortened by 2 bases and J by 2 bases, with 7 bases between the two germline ends. The CDR3 extends over 14 amino acids. CDR3 coding DNA: TGTGCCAGCAGTTACCGACTGGGCAATCAGCCCCAGCATTTT. Amino acids: CASSYRLGNQPQHF.

The chain uses TRBV19 and TRBJ1-1; 11 bases are shared with TRBD1. Germline CDR1 LNHDA, CDR2 SQIVND (reference sequence). This CDR3 is built from 13 residues. Losses at the gene ends were 6 bases for V and 3 bases for J; bases not matched to a gene: 0. The CDR3 sequence: CASRGQGDTEAFF. The CDR3 nucleotides are TGTGCCAGTAGGGGACAGGGGGACACTGAAGCTTTCTTT.

The chain has TRBV18 and TRBJ2-3; the D gene is possibly TRBD2 (5 bases). Per germline, CDR1 KGHSH and CDR2 LQKENI. The length of the CDR3 is 12 residues. The V end was cut by 3 bases, the J end by 11 bases, with 12 bases between. CDR3 bases: TGTGCCAGCTCACCCGGGATGGGTGGGCAGTATTTT. As protein: CASSPGMGGQYF.

This chain uses TRBV28 with TRBJ2-7; 9 bases are a match to TRBD1. Germline assignment: CDR1 MDHEN and CDR2 SYDVKM. V was clipped by 7 bases and J by 2 bases; unmatched bases: 9. CDR3 length equals 15 residues. CDR3 nucleotides: TGTGCCAGCACCCCCTCGACAGGGGGAACCTACGAGCAGTACTTC. The encoded protein is CASTPSTGGTYEQYF.

This clone has only a few counts. The J gene is TRBJ1-2, the V gene TRBV19, with D perhaps matching TRBD1 (5 bases). The germline V and J ends were trimmed by 10 bases and 4 bases, with 13 bases remaining between them. CDR3 size: 12 residues. CDR1 LNHDA and CDR2 SQIVND come from the germline V gene (reference sequence). CDR3 nucleotides: TGTGCCACCGAAAGGGGCGGCTATGGCTACACCTTC. This gives the protein CATERGGYGYTF.

As concerns this clone: Germline is not matched at one junction end, which may reflect a read error. This sequence joins TRBV5-5 and TRBJ2-7; 12 bases line up with TRBD2. Germline values: CDR1 SGHKS, CDR2 YYEKEE (reference sequence). This CDR3 is built from 13 residues. The CDR3 region has the DNA TGTGCCAGCAGCTTGGAGTGGGCGACTAGCGGGAGCTTC. It specifies CASSLEWATSGSF.

V and J are TRBV19 and TRBJ2-2; 7 bases are shared with TRBD1. Losses at the gene ends were 3 bases for V and 2 bases for J; bases not matched to a gene: 6. The germline gives CDR1 LNHDA, CDR2 SQIVND (reference sequence). This CDR3 has 16 residues. The DNA for the CDR3 is TGTGCCAGTAGTATTCGAGGGGGCTCAAACACCGGGGAGCTGTTTTTT. It yields the protein CASSIRGGSNTGELFF.

The table lists this clone with a count of one. The genes are TRBV9 and TRBJ2-1; TRBD2 matches at 11 bases. This CDR3 comprises 15 residues. Trimming cost V 3 bases and J 4 bases; bases outside gene matches: 3. Looked up from germline, CDR1 is SGDLS and CDR2 is YYNGEE. CDR3 amino acids: CASSELAGAYNEQFF. DNA for the CDR3: TGTGCCAGCAGCGAACTAGCGGGAGCGTACAATGAGCAGTTCTTC.

The V gene is TRBV13, the J gene TRBJ1-2; 7 bases line up with TRBD1. The germline CDR1 and CDR2 sequences are PRHDT and FYEKMQ (reference sequence). The CDR3 sequence is 16 residues long. With V trimmed by 7 bases and J by 5 bases, 16 bases remained unmatched. CDR3 sequence (DNA): TGTGCCAGCACCCCCAGCCCAGGGGGAGTTTGGTATGGCTACACCTTC. The encoded protein is CASTPSPGGVWYGYTF.